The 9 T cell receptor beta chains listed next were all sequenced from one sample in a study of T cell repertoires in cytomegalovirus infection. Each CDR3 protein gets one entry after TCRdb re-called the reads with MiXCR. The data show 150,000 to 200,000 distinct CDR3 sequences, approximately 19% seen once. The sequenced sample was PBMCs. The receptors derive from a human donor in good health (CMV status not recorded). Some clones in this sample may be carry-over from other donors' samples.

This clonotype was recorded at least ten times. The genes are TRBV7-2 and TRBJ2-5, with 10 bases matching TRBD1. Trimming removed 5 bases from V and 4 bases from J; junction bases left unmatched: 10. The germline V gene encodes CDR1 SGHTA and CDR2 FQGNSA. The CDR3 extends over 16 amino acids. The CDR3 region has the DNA TGTGCCAGCAGCGGGGGTGACAGGGGGCTGGGAGAGACCCAGTACTTC. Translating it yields CASSGGDRGLGETQYF. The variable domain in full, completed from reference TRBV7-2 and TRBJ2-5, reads GAGVSQSPSNKVTEKGKDVELRCDPISGHTALYWYRQSLGQGLEFLIYFQGNSAPDKSGLPSDRFSAERTGGSVSTLTIQRTQQEDSAVYLCASSGGDRGLGETQYFGPGTRLLVL.

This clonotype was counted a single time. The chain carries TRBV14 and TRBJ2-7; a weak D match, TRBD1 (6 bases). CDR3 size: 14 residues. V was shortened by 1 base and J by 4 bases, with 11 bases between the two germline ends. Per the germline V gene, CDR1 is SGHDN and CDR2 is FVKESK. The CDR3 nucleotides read TGTGCCAGCAGCCAAGGGACAGCCGAGTACGAGCAGTACTTC. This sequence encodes CASSQGTAEYEQYF.

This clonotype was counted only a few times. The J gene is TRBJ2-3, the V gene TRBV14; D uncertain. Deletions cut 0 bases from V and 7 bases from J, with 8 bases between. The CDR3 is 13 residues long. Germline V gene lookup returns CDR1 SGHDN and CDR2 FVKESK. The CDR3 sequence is CASSQELAHTQYF. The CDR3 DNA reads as TGTGCCAGCAGCCAAGAGTTGGCACATACGCAGTATTTT.

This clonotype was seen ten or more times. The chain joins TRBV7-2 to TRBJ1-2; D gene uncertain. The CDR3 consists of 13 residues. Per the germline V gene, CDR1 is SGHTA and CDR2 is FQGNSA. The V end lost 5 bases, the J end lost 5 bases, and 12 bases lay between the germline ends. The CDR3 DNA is TGTGCCAGCAGCCCAGGTGGCTGGTATGGCTACACCTTC. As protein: CASSPGGWYGYTF.

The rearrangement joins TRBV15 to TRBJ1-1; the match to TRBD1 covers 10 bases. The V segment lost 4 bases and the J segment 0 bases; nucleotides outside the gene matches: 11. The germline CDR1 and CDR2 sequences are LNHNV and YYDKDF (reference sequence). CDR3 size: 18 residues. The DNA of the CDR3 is TGTGCCACCAGCACCTTGCGACAGGGGGCTGGGATGAACACTGAAGCTTTCTTT. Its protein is CATSTLRQGAGMNTEAFF. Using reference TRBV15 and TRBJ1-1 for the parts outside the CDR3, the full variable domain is DAMVIQNPRYQVTQFGKPVTLSCSQTLNHNVMYWYQQKSSQAPKLLFHYYDKDFNNEADTPDNFQSRRPNTSFCFLDIRSPGLGDTAMYLCATSTLRQGAGMNTEAFFGQGTRLTVV.

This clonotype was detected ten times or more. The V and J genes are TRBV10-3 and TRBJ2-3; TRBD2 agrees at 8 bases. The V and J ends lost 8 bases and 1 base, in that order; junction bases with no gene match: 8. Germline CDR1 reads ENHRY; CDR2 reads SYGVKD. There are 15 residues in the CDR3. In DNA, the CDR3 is TGTGCCATCTGCAGCGGGGGAGCAGGCACAGATACGCAGTATTTT. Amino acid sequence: CAICSGGAGTDTQYF.

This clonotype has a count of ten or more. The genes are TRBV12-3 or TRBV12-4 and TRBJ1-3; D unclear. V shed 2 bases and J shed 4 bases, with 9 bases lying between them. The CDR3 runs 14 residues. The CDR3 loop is CASSLSPGGNTIYF. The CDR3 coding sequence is TGTGCCAGCAGTTTATCCCCCGGAGGAAACACCATATATTTT.

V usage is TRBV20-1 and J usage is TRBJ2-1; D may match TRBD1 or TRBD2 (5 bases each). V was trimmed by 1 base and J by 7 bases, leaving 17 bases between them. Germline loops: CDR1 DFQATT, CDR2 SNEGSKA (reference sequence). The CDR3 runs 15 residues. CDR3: CSARVALGEGNEQFF. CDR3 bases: TGCAGTGCTAGAGTGGCACTGGGGGAAGGGAATGAGCAGTTCTTC.

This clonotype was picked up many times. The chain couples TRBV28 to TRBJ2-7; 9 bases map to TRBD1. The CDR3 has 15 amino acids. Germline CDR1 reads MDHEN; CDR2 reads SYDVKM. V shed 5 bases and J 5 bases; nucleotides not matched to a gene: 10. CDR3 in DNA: TGTGCCAGCAGTCTCACCAGACAGGGGGTCAACGAGCAGTACTTC. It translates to CASSLTRQGVNEQYF. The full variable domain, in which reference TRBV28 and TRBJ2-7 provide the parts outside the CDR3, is DVKVTQSSRYLVKRTGEKVFLECVQDMDHENMFWYRQDPGLGLRLIYFSYDVKMKEKGDIPEGYSVSREKKERFSLILESASTNQTSMYLCASSLTRQGVNEQYFGPGTRLTVT.